Sequencing of this T cell receptor (beta chain) was carried out in a study of blood T cell repertoires in COVID-19. Study details: Italy, Spain and the United States were the sources of the convalescent and acute COVID-19 samples. Sample material is recorded as cDNA or gDNA derived from T cells, B-cell-depleted T cells, or PBMCs.

Living in 24 US areas, the participants were between 18 and 89 years of age. Clinical histories supplied by participants themselves formed the basis of cohort assignment. Only in-frame clones appear in the TCRdb table, and some are missing; sequencing was by immunoSEQ multiplex PCR. Among 150,000 to 200,000 clones, 80% to 90% were seen once, and the ten largest hold under 3%. The germline V and J ends were trimmed by 0 bases and 4 bases, with 7 bases remaining between them. Germline V gene data show CDR1 as LGHDT and CDR2 as YNNKEL (reference sequence). The CDR3 length is 13 residues. Sequenced: PBMCs or T cells enriched from blood (not recorded which). The chain has TRBV3-1 (or the pseudogene TRBV3-2) and TRBJ2-7; D uncertain. This clonotype was sampled from a middle-aged woman with acute COVID-19. CDR3 bases: TGTGCCAGCAGCCAAGATTGGGCATACGAGCAGTACTTC. This gives the protein CASSQDWAYEQYF.